This TCR beta chain was recorded in a study of shared clonotypes between healthy human individuals. Data came from immunoSEQ multiplex PCR; TCRdb stores just in-frame clones and leaves some out. Here the sample spans around 940,000 clones, over 60% being singletons. Overall study results and limits: Around 5.4% of naive CD4 clonotypes were common to several donors.

CDR3 length: 16 residues. The germline V and J ends were trimmed by 5 bases and 2 bases, with 16 bases remaining between them. Germline CDR1 reads MNHNY; CDR2 reads SVGAGI (reference sequence). Donors, without exception, were Caucasian adults residing in Nashville, Tennessee. Concerning this clone itself: Antigen: not known.

Specimen: memory CD4+ T cells sorted from blood. The subset: CD45RA-negative fraction. The clonotype comes from a man between 18 and 29 years old in good health. The chain recombines TRBV6-6 with TRBJ1-5, with a tentative D call TRBD1 (5 bases). The chain's CDR3 is CASSLRGAGGNQPQHF. The DNA of the CDR3 is TGTGCCAGCAGTCTCCGCGGGGCTGGGGGCAATCAGCCCCAGCATTTT.